These 7 T cell receptor beta chains were sequenced from one sample in a study of blood T cells in healthy people across ages. With a J-beta primer mix and a sample-barcoded 5' primer, a second PCR ran about 7 to 12 cycles. One entry per CDR3 protein results from TCRdb running MiXCR on the 5' RACE reads. The sample holds roughly 560,000 distinct CDR3 sequences, 24% seen once. The sample was also linked to a second study, of T cells of mothers and their children.

Sequenced sample: blood. The receptors come from a boy aged 5 to 17 in good health.

A few counts support this clonotype. The chain has TRBV29-1 and TRBJ2-5; D call uncertain. This CDR3 has 12 residues. In germline, CDR1 is SQVTM, CDR2 ANQGSEA. CDR3 coding DNA: TGCGCCACCACAGTGCGCGTCGAGACCCAGTACTTC. Its translation is CATTVRVETQYF.

This clonotype was seen only a few times. This chain joins TRBV9 and TRBJ1-1; 7 nucleotides line up with TRBD1. The V gene's germline CDR1 is SGDLS and CDR2 YYNGEE. The CDR3 length is 14 residues. Germline trimming cut 3 bases from V and 1 base from J; bases unmatched to any gene: 3. In nucleotides, the CDR3 is TGTGCCAGCAGCGGGGGACAGCCGAACACTGAAGCTTTCTTT. Protein: CASSGGQPNTEAFF.

V usage is TRBV27 and J usage is TRBJ1-5; D call uncertain. CDR3 length equals 13 residues. V lost 5 bases to trimming and J lost 4 bases, with 9 bases between them. Germline CDR1 is MNHEY and CDR2 is SMNVEV (reference sequence). The CDR3 nucleotides are TGTGCCAGCAGTGACAAAGGGAATCAGCCCCAGCATTTT. Translated: CASSDKGNQPQHF.

On this clonotype itself: At one end, the junction sequence differs from germline, possibly due to a read error. This rearrangement joins TRBV18 to TRBJ2-5, with a weak D call TRBD2 (6 bases). Germline V gene sequence: CDR1 KGHSH, CDR2 LQKENI. The CDR3 sequence is 16 residues long. The CDR3: CASPPWGVSYQETQYF. As DNA, the CDR3 is TGTGCCAGCCCACCATGGGGGGTTTCGTACCAAGAGACCCAGTACTTC.

V is TRBV25-1 and J is TRBJ2-5, with 11 bases lining up with TRBD2. The J call is uncertain, as TRBJ2-1 better fits the DNA end. CDR3 length: 16 residues. Germline V gene lookup returns CDR1 MGHDK and CDR2 SYGVNS. The chain's CDR3 is CASSDDSGRASDEQFF. The CDR3 DNA reads TGTGCCAGCAGTGATGATAGCGGGAGGGCTTCGGATGAGCAGTTCTTC.

This clonotype was seen a single time. This sequence joins TRBV4-3 and TRBJ2-7; TRBD2 might be the D (5 bases). Germline V gene sequence: CDR1 LGHNA, CDR2 YSLEER. There are 14 residues in the CDR3. Trimming cost V 3 bases and J 4 bases, with 13 bases left between them. For the CDR3, the DNA is TGCGCCAGCAGCCATACCAGAGGGTCGTACGAGCAGTACTTC. It yields the protein CASSHTRGSYEQYF.

This clonotype was seen only a few times. The rearrangement links TRBV28 to TRBJ2-5; D gene uncertain. The end of the DNA fits TRBJ2-7 better, so the J call may be wrong. Germline loops: CDR1 MDHEN, CDR2 SYDVKM. The CDR3 runs 14 residues. CDR3: CASSAPDGFYEQYF. The CDR3 coding sequence is TGTGCCAGCAGTGCCCCGGACGGTTTCTACGAGCAGTACTTC.